Shown below are 7 T cell receptor beta chains from a single sample sequenced in a study of CD8 T cells in Susac syndrome (dated by TCRdb to about 2019). Receptors were amplified or captured by the immunoSEQ multiplex PCR assay. RNA was extracted using the RNeasy kit, and roughly 0.45 to 1 ug of the RNA was reverse transcribed with random hexamers. TCRdb's own reprocessing of the public reads used fastp at Q25 and MiXCR and kept productive beta chains. Entries are consolidated by CDR3 protein sequence, retaining the most common genes and DNA. This sample lists some 130,000 distinct CDR3 sequences; 85% to 95% were detected once. The top ten clonotypes cover about 0.18% of the sample. Sequencing was done on a sample of CD8+ T cells from PBMCs. The receptors were gathered from a human donor with Susac syndrome.

CDR3 sequence: CAISESTQSIEGINPYEQYF. The CDR3 bases are TGTGCCATCAGTGAGTCGACCCAATCAATCGAAGGAATTAACCCCTACGAGCAGTACTTC. V gene TRBV10-3 combines with J gene TRBJ2-7; no clear D gene. From germline, CDR1 is ENHRY and CDR2 SYGVKD. Trimming pared 0 bases from V and 2 bases from J, leaving 26 bases between. CDR3 length: 20 residues.

This clonotype was seen only a few times. The chain uses TRBV6-1 and TRBJ2-7; 11 bases match TRBD2. CDR1 and CDR2 (germline): MNHNS, SASEGT. With V trimmed by 6 bases and J by 6 bases, 13 bases remained unmatched. CDR3 size: 16 residues. In nucleotides, the CDR3 is TGTGCCAGCAGCCCTCAAACTAGCGGGAGAAAGAGCGAGCAGTACTTC. The encoded protein is CASSPQTSGRKSEQYF.

This rearrangement joins TRBV9 to TRBJ2-7, with D possibly matching TRBD2 (5 bases). V was pared by 1 base and J by 2 bases, with 13 bases between. The germline CDR1 and CDR2 sequences are SGDLS and YYNGEE. The CDR3 length is 15 residues. Here the CDR3 reads CASSVYADGAYEQYF. The CDR3 DNA sequence: TGTGCCAGCAGCGTATATGCGGACGGGGCCTACGAGCAGTACTTC.

J is TRBJ2-7 and V is TRBV9; D is uncertain. Per the germline V gene, CDR1 is SGDLS and CDR2 is YYNGEE. CDR3 length: 12 residues. With 4 bases removed from V and 4 bases from J, the gap between germline ends came to 9 bases. The CDR3 DNA sequence: TGTGCCAGCAGCACACCTCCGTACGAGCAGTACTTC. Translation: CASSTPPYEQYF.

This sequence joins TRBV28 and TRBJ2-3, with 7 bases matching TRBD2. CDR3 length: 13 amino acids. Germline CDR1 reads MDHEN; CDR2 reads SYDVKM. Unmatched junction bases numbered 0, after V lost 2 bases and J lost 4 bases. Here the CDR3 reads CASSLAGADTQYF. The DNA for the CDR3 is TGTGCCAGCAGTTTAGCGGGAGCAGATACGCAGTATTTT.

The J gene is TRBJ2-3, the V gene TRBV9; D unclear. The germline gives CDR1 SGDLS, CDR2 YYNGEE. V lost 0 bases, J lost 0 bases, and 8 bases lay in between. There are 15 residues in the CDR3. The CDR3 DNA reads TGTGCCAGCAGCGTAGCCGTTCCTAGCACAGATACGCAGTATTTT. The encoded protein is CASSVAVPSTDTQYF.

This clonotype was seen a single time. V is TRBV13 and J is TRBJ2-6; unclear D gene. V was pared by 4 bases and J by 0 bases, with 10 bases between. CDR3 length: 16 residues. CDR1 and CDR2 (germline): PRHDT, FYEKMQ (reference sequence). For the CDR3, the DNA is TGTGCCAGCAGCTCACCAGGAACCTCTGGGGCCAACGTCCTGACTTTC. This translates into CASSSPGTSGANVLTF.